This is a list of T cell receptor beta chains from one sample in a study of T cells in Graves' hyperthyroidism and ophthalmopathy. TCRdb re-analysed the multiplex PCR reads in MiXCR, keeping a single row per CDR3 protein. The sample lists about 680,000 distinct CDR3 sequences, 35% occurring once. Sequencing was performed on blood. The receptors originated from a woman aged 40 to 50 with Graves' hyperthyroidism. CDR3s include the opening cysteine and the closing phenylalanine or tryptophan. The D gene is left open where the match is weak. Size is stated for part of the rows, as once, few or many counts, or as a class when the clone is expanded.

>many|TRBJ2-5|TRBV7-2|TRBD1
CASSLTGVGTQYF
TGTGCCAGCAGCCTGACAGGGGTGGGCACCCAGTACTTC
>few|TRBJ2-2|TRBV24-1|NA
CATSDLENTGELFF
TGTGCCACCAGTGATCTCGAGAACACCGGGGAGCTGTTTTTT
>NA|TRBJ1-1|TRBV2|NA
CASSPDTALNTEAFF
TGTGCCAGCAGCCCCGATACAGCGCTGAACACTGAAGCTTTCTTT
>few|TRBJ2-7|TRBV7-9|NA
CASRSFLAQSSYEQYF
TGTGCCAGCCGATCATTCCTAGCTCAAAGCTCCTACGAGCAGTACTTC
>NA|TRBJ2-7|TRBV28|TRBD1
CASSTGTGGGYEQYF
TGTGCCAGCAGCACTGGGACAGGGGGAGGATACGAGCAGTACTTC
>NA|TRBJ1-2|TRBV7-8|NA
CASSPPGIPPYGYAF
TGTGCCAGCAGCCCGCCCGGGATCCCACCCTATGGCTACGCCTTC
>many|TRBJ1-2|TRBV29-1|NA
CSAGTGSNYGYTF
TGCAGCGCCGGAACAGGGTCTAACTATGGCTACACCTTC
>NA|TRBJ1-3|TRBV14|NA
CASSQVTGGSGNTIYF
TGTGCCAGCAGCCAGGTGACGGGAGGCTCTGGAAACACCATATATTTT
>once|TRBJ1-1|TRBV20-1|NA
CSARENEAFF
TGCAGTGCTAGAGAGAACGAAGCTTTCTTT
>NA|TRBJ1-1|TRBV6-5|NA
CASSAGGTNTEAFF
TGTGCCAGCAGTGCTGGGGGGACGAACACTGAAGCTTTCTTT
>NA|TRBJ2-5|TRBV10-2|NA
CASSWGRDTLTQYF
TGTGCCAGCAGTTGGGGGCGGGACACCCTTACCCAGTACTTC
>many|TRBJ2-2|TRBV6-4|TRBD1
CASSARTGFPGELFF
TGTGCCAGCAGTGCCCGGACAGGGTTTCCCGGGGAGCTGTTTTTT
>many|TRBJ2-7|TRBV10-3|TRBD1
CAISTGTGVYEQYF
TGTGCCATCAGTACCGGGACAGGGGTCTACGAGCAGTACTTC
>many|TRBJ2-5|TRBV7-2|TRBD2
CASRPSGSQETQYF
TGTGCCAGCAGGCCTAGCGGGAGCCAAGAGACCCAGTACTTC
>many|TRBJ2-5|TRBV20-1|NA
CSAGGEETQYF
TGCAGTGCAGGGGGGGAGGAGACCCAGTACTTC
>many|TRBJ2-7|TRBV7-2|TRBD2
CASSLEAGGKYEQYF
TGTGCCAGCAGCTTAGAGGCGGGAGGGAAATACGAGCAGTACTTC
>NA|TRBJ2-2|TRBV3-1|NA
CASSQETRDPGELFF
TGTGCCAGCAGCCAAGAGACCCGGGACCCTGGGGAGCTGTTTTTT
>NA|TRBJ2-7|TRBV3-1|TRBD1
CASTSTGGAFYEQYF
TGTGCCAGCACCTCGACAGGGGGCGCTTTTTACGAGCAGTACTTC
>NA|TRBJ1-1|TRBV7-2|TRBD1
CASSPGQGPYTETFF
TGTGCCAGCAGCCCGGGACAGGGGCCCTACACTGAAACTTTCTTT
>NA|TRBJ2-2|TRBV7-2|TRBD2
CASSQEVFSGESTNTGELFF
TGCGCCAGCAGCCAAGAAGTATTTAGCGGGGAAAGTACGAACACCGGGGAGCTGTTTTTT
>NA|TRBJ2-2|TRBV6-5|NA
CASSWITGELFF
TGTGCCAGCAGTTGGATTACCGGGGAGCTGTTTTTT
>once|TRBJ2-7|TRBV14|NA
CASSQETWYEQYF
TGTGCCAGCAGCCAAGAAACCTGGTACGAGCAGTACTTC
>NA|TRBJ1-4|TRBV20-1|NA
CSARDSAAEKLFF
TGCAGTGCTAGAGATTCCGCGGCTGAAAAACTGTTTTTT
>NA|TRBJ2-7|TRBV7-9|TRBD2
CASSHSPSGGYEQYF
TGTGCCAGCAGCCATAGTCCTAGCGGGGGCTACGAGCAGTACTTC
>NA|TRBJ2-7|TRBV29-1|TRBD1
CSGRDRNYEQYF
TGCAGCGGCCGGGACAGGAACTACGAGCAGTACTTC
>many|TRBJ1-2|TRBV20-1|TRBD1
CSAPGTAHYGYTF
TGCAGTGCCCCCGGGACAGCCCACTATGGCTACACCTTC
>NA|TRBJ1-2|TRBV13|TRBD1
CASSALLDRDGYGYTF
TGCGCCAGCAGCGCCCTTCTGGACAGGGATGGCTATGGCTACACCTTC
>NA|TRBJ1-1|TRBV28|TRBD1
CASRQGWTEAFF
TGTGCCAGCCGACAGGGGTGGACTGAAGCTTTCTTT
>many|TRBJ1-1|TRBV12-3/TRBV12-4|NA
CASSFWENTEAFF
TGTGCCAGCAGTTTTTGGGAGAACACTGAAGCTTTCTTT
>few|TRBJ2-5|TRBV7-9|NA
CASSVGTAGEQETQYF
TGTGCCAGCAGCGTGGGGACAGCGGGGGAACAAGAGACCCAGTACTTC
>NA|TRBJ1-2|TRBV7-9|NA
CASSLGQRVIVHGYTF
TGTGCCAGCAGTTTGGGGCAGAGGGTGATTGTGCATGGCTACACCTTC
>NA|TRBJ1-1|TRBV5-1|NA
CASSLRGTNTEAFF
TGCGCCAGCAGCTTAAGAGGGACGAACACTGAAGCTTTCTTT